This entry lists 17 T cell receptor beta chains sequenced from one sample in a study of blood T cells in healthy people across ages. Combining a sample-barcoded 5' primer with a J-beta primer mix, a second PCR ran for about 7 to 11 cycles. A single record per CDR3 protein comes from TCRdb applying MiXCR to the 5' RACE reads. In the table there are around 1,000,000 distinct CDR3 sequences, under 30% of which are singletons. These same records also appear under a second study, on T cells of mothers and their children.

Sequencing used blood. The receptors originated from a girl aged 2-10 years in good health.

The chain uses TRBV6-2 or TRBV6-3 and TRBJ2-5, with 10 bases lining up with TRBD2. Germline loops: CDR1 MNHEY, CDR2 SVGEGT. V lost 7 bases, J lost 11 bases, and 16 bases stayed unmatched. The CDR3 is 15 residues long. CDR3 coding DNA: TGTGCCAGCACCGCTGTCTTAGCGGGAGGATTCGGGCAGTACTTC. Translated, it gives CASTAVLAGGFGQYF.

This clonotype was counted a few times. The rearrangement uses TRBV7-2 and TRBJ2-3; D unclear. The V and J ends lost 5 bases and 2 bases respectively, with 8 bases between them. CDR1 SGHTA and CDR2 FQGNSA come from the germline V gene. The CDR3 is 13 amino acids. The CDR3 sequence is CASSPHHTDTQYF. CDR3 sequence (DNA): TGTGCCAGCAGCCCCCATCACACAGATACGCAGTATTTT.

This sequence joins TRBV20-1 and TRBJ2-5, with no clear D. Deletions cut 3 bases from V and 8 bases from J, with 13 bases between. Germline V gene sequence: CDR1 DFQATT, CDR2 SNEGSKA (reference sequence). The CDR3 is 12 amino acids. CDR3 region: CSARAVAITQYF. DNA for the CDR3: TGCAGTGCTAGGGCAGTAGCAATCACCCAGTACTTC.

The V and J genes are TRBV12-3 or TRBV12-4 and TRBJ2-7, with D possibly TRBD2 on 6 matching bases. This CDR3 is built from 15 residues. Trimming took off 8 bases at V and 3 bases at J, with 20 bases between the two ends. The CDR3, as DNA: TGTGCCAGCGCCCCTCTTGCGGGGCAAATCTACGAGCAGTACTTC. Protein product: CASAPLAGQIYEQYF.

The J gene is TRBJ2-7, the V gene TRBV20-1, with 9 nucleotides matching TRBD2. Trimming cost V 0 bases and J 0 bases; bases outside gene matches: 3. Germline CDR1 DFQATT, CDR2 SNEGSKA (reference sequence). The CDR3 length is 15 residues. CDR3 region: CSARERGGRSYEQYF. DNA for the CDR3: TGCAGTGCTAGAGAGCGGGGGGGCCGCTCCTACGAGCAGTACTTC.

The V call is TRBV11-2, the J call TRBJ1-2, with D unresolved. Per the germline V gene, CDR1 is SGHAT and CDR2 is FQNNGV. The CDR3 has 15 residues. V lost 5 bases and J 3 bases, leaving 16 bases between the germline ends. This chain's CDR3 is CASSPPLKSYYGYTF. In DNA form, the CDR3 reads TGTGCCAGCAGCCCGCCCCTGAAGTCCTACTATGGCTACACCTTC.

For this clonotype: At one boundary the junction diverges from the germline segment, which might be a read error. The chain links TRBV10-3 to TRBJ2-2; 7 bases are a match to TRBD2. The CDR3 sequence is 16 residues long. From germline, CDR1 is ENHRY and CDR2 SYGVKD. Here the CDR3 DNA reads TGTGCCATCAGTGTCCTAGGCCTAGCGGAAACCGGGGAGCTGTTCTTT. Protein: CAISVLGLAETGELFF.

This clonotype showed up just a few times. The chain couples TRBV4-2 to TRBJ2-2; D is ambiguous. The CDR3 runs to 15 residues. V was pared by 5 bases and J by 2 bases, with 12 bases between. Germline V gene lookup returns CDR1 LGHNA and CDR2 YNFKEQ. The CDR3 sequence: CASSGTPTNTGELFF. The DNA for the CDR3 is TGTGCCAGCAGCGGCACCCCTACAAACACCGGGGAGCTGTTTTTT.

This rearrangement joins TRBV20-1 to TRBJ2-1, with D possibly being TRBD2 (6 bases). The V gene's germline CDR1 is DFQATT and CDR2 SNEGSKA (reference sequence). Trimming cost V 3 bases and J 3 bases, with 15 bases left between them. This CDR3 comprises 15 residues. CDR3 in DNA: TGCAGTGCTAGGTGGCCGGGGGAACTCTACAATGAGCAGTTCTTC. Its translation is CSARWPGELYNEQFF.

The rearrangement links TRBV20-1 to TRBJ2-7; no clear D. Germline V lookup: CDR1 DFQATT, CDR2 SNEGSKA (reference sequence). The CDR3 spans 16 residues. V was clipped by 3 bases and J by 0 bases, with 18 bases between them. The CDR3 here is CSASGQEGLSSYEQYF. CDR3 DNA sequence: TGCAGTGCTAGTGGGCAGGAAGGTTTAAGCTCCTACGAGCAGTACTTC.

Only a few counts were recorded for this clonotype. The V gene is TRBV5-5, the J gene TRBJ2-2, with 10 bases matching TRBD2. V was pared by 3 bases and J by 2 bases, with 4 bases of the junction left unmatched. The CDR3 runs to 16 residues. CDR1 and CDR2 from the germline V gene are SGHKS and YYEKEE (reference sequence). The CDR3, as DNA: TGTGCCAGCAGCTCTGGACTAGCGGTCAACACCGGGGAGCTGTTTTTT. The encoded protein is CASSSGLAVNTGELFF.

The rearrangement joins TRBV20-1 to TRBJ2-2; 9 bases fit TRBD2. V was clipped by 1 base and J by 4 bases; unmatched bases: 7. The germline gives CDR1 DFQATT, CDR2 SNEGSKA (reference sequence). CDR3 length: 16 amino acids. Here the CDR3 DNA reads TGCAGTGCTAGAGTTCCAGCGGGAGGCCTCACCGGGGAGCTGTTTTTT. Its protein product is CSARVPAGGLTGELFF.

The chain links TRBV11-2 to TRBJ1-3, with D unclear. Germline V gene data show CDR1 as SGHAT and CDR2 as FQNNGV. V dropped 8 bases and J dropped 7 bases, with 12 bases sitting between them. This CDR3 is built from 12 residues. The CDR3 bases are TGTGCCAGCGCAGGCGTGGCTAACACCATATATTTT. Translating it yields CASAGVANTIYF.

Turning to this clonotype: At one boundary the junction diverges from the germline segment, which might be a read error. The chain has TRBV7-6 and TRBJ2-5, with D perhaps TRBD1 or TRBD2 (5 bases each). This CDR3 is 15 amino acids long. CDR1 SGHVS and CDR2 FNYEAQ come from the germline V gene. The CDR3 sequence is CASSFLLRGEDTQYF. CDR3 nucleotide sequence: TGTGCCAGCAGCTTTTTGCTAAGGGGAGAAGACACCCAGTACTTC.

This clonotype has a handful of counts. This chain links TRBV4-1 with TRBJ2-1, with 7 bases matching TRBD2. Trimming cost V 4 bases and J 8 bases; bases outside gene matches: 11. Per germline, CDR1 MGHRA and CDR2 YSYEKL. The CDR3 has 15 residues. CDR3 sequence: CASSPPGLTYDEQFF. DNA of the CDR3: TGCGCCAGCAGCCCCCCGGGACTAACGTACGATGAGCAGTTCTTC.

The rearrangement joins TRBV14 to TRBJ2-1; D is uncertain. CDR1 is SGHDN, CDR2 FVKESK, per germline. V was shortened by 0 bases and J by 4 bases, with 13 bases between the two germline ends. This CDR3 is 16 amino acids long. CDR3 DNA sequence: TGTGCCAGCAGCCAAGAGGGGTTCACCTCTTACAATGAGCAGTTCTTC. Translating gives CASSQEGFTSYNEQFF.

Remarks on this clonotype: The junction and the germline gene differ at one end; a read error may be behind it. V and J are TRBV7-9 and TRBJ2-5; weak D call: TRBD1 (6 bases). The CDR3 is 14 amino acids. Germline V gives CDR1 SEHNR, CDR2 FQNEAQ (reference sequence). CDR3 nucleotide sequence: TGTGCCAGCAGCCCCCAGGGGTTCCAAGAGACCCAGTGCTTC. Translated: CASSPQGFQETQCF.